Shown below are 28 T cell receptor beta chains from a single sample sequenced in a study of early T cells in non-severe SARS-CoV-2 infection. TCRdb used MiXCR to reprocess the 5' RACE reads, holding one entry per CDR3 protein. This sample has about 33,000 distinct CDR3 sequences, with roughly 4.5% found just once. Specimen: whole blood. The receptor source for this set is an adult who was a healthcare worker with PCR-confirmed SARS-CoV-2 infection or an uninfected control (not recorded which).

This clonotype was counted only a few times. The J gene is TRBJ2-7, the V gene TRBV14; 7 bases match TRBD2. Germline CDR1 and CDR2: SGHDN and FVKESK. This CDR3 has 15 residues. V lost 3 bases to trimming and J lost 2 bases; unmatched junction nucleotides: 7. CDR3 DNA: TGTGCCAGCAGCCAGGGAGGGCGCAGCCCCTACGAGCAGTACTTC. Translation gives CASSQGGRSPYEQYF.

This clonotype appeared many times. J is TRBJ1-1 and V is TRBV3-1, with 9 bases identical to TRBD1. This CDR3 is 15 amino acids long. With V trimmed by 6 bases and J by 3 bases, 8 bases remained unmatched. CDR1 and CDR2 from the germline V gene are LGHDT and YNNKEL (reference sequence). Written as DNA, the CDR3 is TGTGCCAGCAGTCCGGACAGGGGAAGGCACACTGAAGCTTTCTTT. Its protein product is CASSPDRGRHTEAFF. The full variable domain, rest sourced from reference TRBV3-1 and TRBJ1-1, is DTAVSQTPKYLVTQMGNDKSIKCEQNLGHDTMYWYKQDSKKFLKIMFSYNNKELIINETVPNRFSPKSPDKAHLNLHINSLELGDSAVYFCASSPDRGRHTEAFFGQGTRLTVV.

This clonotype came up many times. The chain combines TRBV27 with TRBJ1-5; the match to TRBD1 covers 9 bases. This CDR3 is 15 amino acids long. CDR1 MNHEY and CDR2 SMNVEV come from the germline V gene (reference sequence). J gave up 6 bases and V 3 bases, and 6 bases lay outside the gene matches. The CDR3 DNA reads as TGTGCCAGCAGTTTTTTGACAGGGGGGGGTCAGCCCCAGCATTTT. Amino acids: CASSFLTGGGQPQHF.

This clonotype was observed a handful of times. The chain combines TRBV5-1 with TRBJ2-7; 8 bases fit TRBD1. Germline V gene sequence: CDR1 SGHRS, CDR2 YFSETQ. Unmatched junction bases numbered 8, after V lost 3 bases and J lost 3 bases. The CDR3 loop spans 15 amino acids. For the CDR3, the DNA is TGCGCCAGCAGCTACCGTAGGGACAGGCACTACGAGCAGTACTTC. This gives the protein CASSYRRDRHYEQYF.

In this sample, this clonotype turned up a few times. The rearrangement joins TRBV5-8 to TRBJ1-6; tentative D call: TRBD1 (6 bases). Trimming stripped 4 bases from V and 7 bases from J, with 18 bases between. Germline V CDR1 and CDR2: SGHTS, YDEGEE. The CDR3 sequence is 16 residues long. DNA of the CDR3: TGTGCCAGCAGCCGGCACTACAGGGCAACCAATTCACCCCTCCACTTT. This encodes CASSRHYRATNSPLHF.

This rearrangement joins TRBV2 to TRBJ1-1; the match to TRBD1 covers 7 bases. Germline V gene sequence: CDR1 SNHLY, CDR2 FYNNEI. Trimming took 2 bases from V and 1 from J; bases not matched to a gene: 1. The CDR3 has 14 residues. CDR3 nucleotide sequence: TGTGCCAGCAGTGAAAGGGGGCGGAACACTGAAGCTTTCTTT. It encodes CASSERGRNTEAFF.

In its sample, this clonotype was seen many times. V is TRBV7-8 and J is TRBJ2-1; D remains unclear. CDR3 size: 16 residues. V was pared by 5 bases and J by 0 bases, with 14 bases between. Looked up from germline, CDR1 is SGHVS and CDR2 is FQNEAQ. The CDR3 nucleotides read TGTGCCAGCAGCCCTTCGGTCCAGAGCTCCTACAATGAGCAGTTCTTC. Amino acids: CASSPSVQSSYNEQFF.

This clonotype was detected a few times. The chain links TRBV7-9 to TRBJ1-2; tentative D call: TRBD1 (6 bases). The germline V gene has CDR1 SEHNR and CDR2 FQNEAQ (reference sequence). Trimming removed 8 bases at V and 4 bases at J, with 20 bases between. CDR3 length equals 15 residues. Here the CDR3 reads CASGEGGAGAYGYTF. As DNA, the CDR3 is TGTGCCAGCGGCGAGGGAGGAGCAGGGGCCTATGGCTACACCTTC.

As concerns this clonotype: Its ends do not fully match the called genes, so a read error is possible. The CDR3 coding sequence is TGTGCCAGCAGCCCCTCGGGACTACCCACAGATACGCAGTGTTTT. Its protein is CASSPSGLPTDTQCF. This rearrangement joins TRBV11-3 to TRBJ2-3; 7 bases are shared with TRBD2. CDR3 length equals 15 residues. Germline CDR1 and CDR2: SGHNT and YENEEA. The full variable domain, in which reference TRBV11-3 and TRBJ2-3 provide the parts outside the CDR3, is EAGVVQSPRYKIIEKKQPVAFWCNPISGHNTLYWYLQNLGQGPELLIRYENEEAVDDSQLPKDRFSAERLKGVDSTLKIQPAELGDSAVYLCASSPSGLPTDTQCFGPGTRLTVL.

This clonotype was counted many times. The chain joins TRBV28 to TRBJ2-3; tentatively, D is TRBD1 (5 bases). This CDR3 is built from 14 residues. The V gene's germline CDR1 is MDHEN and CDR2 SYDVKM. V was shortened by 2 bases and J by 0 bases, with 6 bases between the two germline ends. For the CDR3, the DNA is TGTGCCAGCAGTTTACCAGGGAGCACAGATACGCAGTATTTT. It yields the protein CASSLPGSTDTQYF.

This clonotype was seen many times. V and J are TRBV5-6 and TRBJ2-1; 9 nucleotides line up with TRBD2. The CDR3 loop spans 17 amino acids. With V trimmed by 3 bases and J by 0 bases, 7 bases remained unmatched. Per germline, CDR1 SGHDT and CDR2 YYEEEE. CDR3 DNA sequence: TGTGCCAGCAGCTCCTCCCTGACTAGCGGCTCCTACAATGAGCAGTTCTTC. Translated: CASSSSLTSGSYNEQFF.

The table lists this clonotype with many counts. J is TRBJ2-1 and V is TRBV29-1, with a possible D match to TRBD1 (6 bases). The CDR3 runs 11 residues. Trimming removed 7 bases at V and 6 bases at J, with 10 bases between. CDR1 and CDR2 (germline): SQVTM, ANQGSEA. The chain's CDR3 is CSGQVINEQFF. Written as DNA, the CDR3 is TGCAGCGGACAGGTTATCAATGAGCAGTTCTTC.

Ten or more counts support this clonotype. CDR3 loop: CATSEAGGSYSQPQHF. The CDR3 DNA reads as TGTGCCACCAGTGAGGCTGGAGGGAGTTATAGTCAGCCCCAGCATTTT. The rearrangement uses TRBV24-1 and TRBJ1-5; D gene ambiguous. Deletions cut 4 bases from V and 6 bases from J, with 18 bases between. In germline, CDR1 is KGHDR, CDR2 SFDVKD. This CDR3 comprises 16 residues.

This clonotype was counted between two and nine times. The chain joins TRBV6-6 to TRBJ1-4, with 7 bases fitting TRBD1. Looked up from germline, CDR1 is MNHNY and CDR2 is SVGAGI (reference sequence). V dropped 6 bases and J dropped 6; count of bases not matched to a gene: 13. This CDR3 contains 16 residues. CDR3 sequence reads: CASSDNTGVGDEKLFF. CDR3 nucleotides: TGTGCCAGCAGCGATAATACAGGGGTTGGAGATGAAAAACTGTTTTTT.

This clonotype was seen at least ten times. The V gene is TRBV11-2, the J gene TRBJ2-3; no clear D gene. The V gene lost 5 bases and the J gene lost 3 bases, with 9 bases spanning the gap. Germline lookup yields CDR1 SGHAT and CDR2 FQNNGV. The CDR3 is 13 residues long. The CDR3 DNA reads TGTGCCAGCAGCCGCCCCCTGACAGATACGCAGTATTTT. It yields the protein CASSRPLTDTQYF.

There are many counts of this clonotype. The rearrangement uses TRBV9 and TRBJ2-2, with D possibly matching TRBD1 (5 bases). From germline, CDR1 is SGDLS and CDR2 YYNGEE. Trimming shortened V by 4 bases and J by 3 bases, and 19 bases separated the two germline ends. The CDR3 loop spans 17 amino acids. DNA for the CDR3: TGTGCCAGCAGCCCCTCTAGGGGCCCCCCTTACACCGGGGAGCTGTTTTTT. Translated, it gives CASSPSRGPPYTGELFF. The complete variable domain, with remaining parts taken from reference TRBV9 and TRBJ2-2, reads DSGVTQTPKHLITATGQRVTLRCSPRSGDLSVYWYQQSLDQGLQFLIQYYNGEERAKGNILERFSAQQFPDLHSELNLSSLELGDSALYFCASSPSRGPPYTGELFFGEGSRLTVL.

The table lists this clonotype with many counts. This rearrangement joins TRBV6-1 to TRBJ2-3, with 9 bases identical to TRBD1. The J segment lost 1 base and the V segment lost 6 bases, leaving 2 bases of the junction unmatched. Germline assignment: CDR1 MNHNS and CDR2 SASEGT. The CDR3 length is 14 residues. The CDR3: CASRRTGGTDTQYF. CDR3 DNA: TGTGCCAGCAGGAGGACAGGGGGCACAGATACGCAGTATTTT.

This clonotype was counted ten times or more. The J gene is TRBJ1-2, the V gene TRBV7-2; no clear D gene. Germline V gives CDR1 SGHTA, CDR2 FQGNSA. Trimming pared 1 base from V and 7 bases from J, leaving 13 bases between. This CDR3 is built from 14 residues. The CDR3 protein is CASSLVEGVGGYTF. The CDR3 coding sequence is TGTGCCAGCAGCTTAGTGGAGGGAGTGGGTGGCTACACCTTC.

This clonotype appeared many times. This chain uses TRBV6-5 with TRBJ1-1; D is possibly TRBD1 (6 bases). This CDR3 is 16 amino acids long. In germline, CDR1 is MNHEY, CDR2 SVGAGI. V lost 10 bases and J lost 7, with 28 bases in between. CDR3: CATNGQTKSLTGEAFF. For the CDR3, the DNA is TGTGCCACTAACGGACAGACCAAGTCGCTGACCGGTGAAGCTTTCTTT.

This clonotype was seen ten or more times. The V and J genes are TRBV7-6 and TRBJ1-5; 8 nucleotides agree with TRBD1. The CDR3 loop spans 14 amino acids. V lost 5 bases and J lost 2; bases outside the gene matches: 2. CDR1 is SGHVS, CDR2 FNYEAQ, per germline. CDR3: CASSPDRGNQPQHF. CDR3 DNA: TGTGCCAGCAGCCCGGACAGGGGCAATCAGCCCCAGCATTTT.

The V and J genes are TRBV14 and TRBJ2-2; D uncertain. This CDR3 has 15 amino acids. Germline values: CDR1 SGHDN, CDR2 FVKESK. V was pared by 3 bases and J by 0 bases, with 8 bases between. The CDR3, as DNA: TGTGCCAGCAGCCAGAGACATTCGAACACCGGGGAGCTGTTTTTT. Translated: CASSQRHSNTGELFF.

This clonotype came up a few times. DNA for the CDR3: TGTGCCAGCAGCGTAGAAGAACACTATGGCTACACCTTC. Protein: CASSVEEHYGYTF. This chain links TRBV9 with TRBJ1-2; D is undetermined. The ends were cut back, 0 bases at V and 3 bases at J, with 6 bases in the middle. This CDR3 region has 13 residues. From germline, CDR1 is SGDLS and CDR2 YYNGEE.

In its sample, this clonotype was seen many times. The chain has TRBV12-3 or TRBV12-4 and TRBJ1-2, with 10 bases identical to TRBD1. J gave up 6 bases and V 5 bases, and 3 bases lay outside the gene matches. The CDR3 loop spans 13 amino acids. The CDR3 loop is CASSKGTGDGYTF. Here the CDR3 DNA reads TGTGCCAGCAGTAAAGGGACAGGGGATGGCTACACCTTC.

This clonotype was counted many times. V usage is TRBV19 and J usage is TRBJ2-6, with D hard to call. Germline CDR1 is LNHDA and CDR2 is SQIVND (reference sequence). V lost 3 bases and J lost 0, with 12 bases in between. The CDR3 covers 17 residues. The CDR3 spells CASSIGGFFSGANVLTF. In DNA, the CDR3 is TGTGCCAGTAGTATCGGCGGCTTCTTCTCTGGGGCCAACGTCCTGACTTTC.

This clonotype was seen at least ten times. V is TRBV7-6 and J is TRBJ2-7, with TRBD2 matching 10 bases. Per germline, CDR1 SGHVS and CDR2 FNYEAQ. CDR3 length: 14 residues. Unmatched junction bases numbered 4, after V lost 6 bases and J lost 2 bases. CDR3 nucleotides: TGTGCCAGCAGTTCCGGGACTAGCGCCTACGAGCAGTACTTC. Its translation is CASSSGTSAYEQYF.

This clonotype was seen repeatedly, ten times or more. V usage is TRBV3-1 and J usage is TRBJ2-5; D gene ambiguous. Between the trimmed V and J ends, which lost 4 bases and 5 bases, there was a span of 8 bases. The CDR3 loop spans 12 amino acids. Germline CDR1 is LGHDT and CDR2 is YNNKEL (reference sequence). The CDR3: CASSPLGETQYF. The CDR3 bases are TGTGCCAGCAGCCCTCTCGGGGAGACCCAGTACTTC.

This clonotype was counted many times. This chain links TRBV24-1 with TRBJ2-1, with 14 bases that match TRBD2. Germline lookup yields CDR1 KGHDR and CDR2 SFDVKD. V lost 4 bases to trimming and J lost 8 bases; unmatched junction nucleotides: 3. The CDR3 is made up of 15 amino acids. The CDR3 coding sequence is TGTGCCACCAGTGAAGGACTAGCGGGGGGTTATGAGCAGTTCTTC. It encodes CATSEGLAGGYEQFF.

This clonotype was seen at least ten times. CDR3 amino acids: CASSTDSGGAPDTQYF. CDR3 sequence (DNA): TGTGCCAGCAGCACCGATAGCGGGGGGGCCCCAGATACGCAGTATTTT. This chain links TRBV11-2 with TRBJ2-3, with TRBD2 identical over 11 bases. With 5 bases clipped from V and 4 bases from J, the junction kept 8 bases outside the gene matches. CDR3 length: 16 amino acids. CDR1 and CDR2 from the germline V gene are SGHAT and FQNNGV.